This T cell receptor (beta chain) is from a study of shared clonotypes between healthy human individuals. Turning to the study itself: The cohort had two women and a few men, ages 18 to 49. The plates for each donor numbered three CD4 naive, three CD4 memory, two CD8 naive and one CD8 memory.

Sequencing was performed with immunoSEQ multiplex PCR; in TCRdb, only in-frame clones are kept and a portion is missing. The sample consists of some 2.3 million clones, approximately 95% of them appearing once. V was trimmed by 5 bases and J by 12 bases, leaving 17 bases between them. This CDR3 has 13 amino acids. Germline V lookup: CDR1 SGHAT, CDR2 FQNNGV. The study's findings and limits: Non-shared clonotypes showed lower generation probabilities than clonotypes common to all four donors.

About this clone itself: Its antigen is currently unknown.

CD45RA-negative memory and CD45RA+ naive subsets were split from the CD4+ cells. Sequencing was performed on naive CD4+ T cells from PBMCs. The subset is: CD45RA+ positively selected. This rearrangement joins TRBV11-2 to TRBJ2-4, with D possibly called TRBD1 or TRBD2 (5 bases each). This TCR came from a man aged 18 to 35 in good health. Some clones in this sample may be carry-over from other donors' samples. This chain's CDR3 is CASSPTSGTRQYF. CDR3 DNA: TGTGCCAGCAGCCCAACATCCGGGACCCGTCAGTACTTC.